Here is one TCR beta chain with its context. This record comes from a study of long-term antiretroviral therapy in people with HIV. Germline CDR1 is MGHDK and CDR2 is SYGVNS. The ends were cut back, 3 bases at V and 0 bases at J, with 6 bases in the middle. The CDR3 consists of 13 residues. Version v3.0 of the immunoSEQ assay ran at survey level. Produced via immunoSEQ multiplex PCR; TCRdb's table is partial and in-frame only. The data show about 35,000 clones, about 93% seen once. The chain is built from TRBV25-1 and TRBJ2-7; no clear D. This specimen was unsorted PBMCs, taken 4.1 years after starting antiretroviral therapy. The receptor's source is a woman in her forties or fifties with HIV. Written as DNA, the CDR3 is TGTGCCAGCAGTGATTTGCGCTCCTACGAGCAGTACTTC. Translation: CASSDLRSYEQYF.